This TCR beta chain came from a study of T-cell memory formation after mild COVID-19. Per germline, CDR1 MNHEY and CDR2 SVGAGI. The length of the CDR3 is 14 residues. Deletions cut 5 bases from V and 3 bases from J, with 14 bases between. Using its own MiXCR run on the 5' RACE reads, TCRdb lists one record per CDR3 protein. The sample contains approximately 180,000 distinct CDR3 sequences, about a sixth of which appear only once. Input material: PBMCs or a T cell subset sorted from them (not recorded which). The receptor was derived from an adult woman who had mild COVID-19 (a few samples of this study predate the infection). Cell type and time point are not known. This rearrangement joins TRBV6-5 to TRBJ2-7; TRBD1 or TRBD2 may be the D gene (5 bases each). In DNA form, the CDR3 reads TGTGCCAGCAGTCAAACCGGGACCGGCTACGAGCAGTACTTC. Translating gives CASSQTGTGYEQYF.